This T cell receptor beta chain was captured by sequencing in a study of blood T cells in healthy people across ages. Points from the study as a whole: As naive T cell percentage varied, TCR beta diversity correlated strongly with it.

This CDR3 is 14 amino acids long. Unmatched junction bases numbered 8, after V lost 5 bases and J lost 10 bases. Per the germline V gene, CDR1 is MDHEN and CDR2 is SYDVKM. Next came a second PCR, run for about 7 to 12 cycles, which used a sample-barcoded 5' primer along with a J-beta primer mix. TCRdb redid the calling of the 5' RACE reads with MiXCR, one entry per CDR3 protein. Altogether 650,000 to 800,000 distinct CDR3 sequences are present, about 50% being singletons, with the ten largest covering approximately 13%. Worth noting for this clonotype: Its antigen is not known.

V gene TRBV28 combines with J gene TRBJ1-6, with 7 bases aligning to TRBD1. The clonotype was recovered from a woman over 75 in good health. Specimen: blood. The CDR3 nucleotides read TGTGCCAGCAGTCCACTCACAGGGGAATCACCCCTCCACTTT. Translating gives CASSPLTGESPLHF.